The clone carrying this T cell receptor beta chain was detected a few times. In the original processing: Cell counts per sample came from amplifying reference gene primers. Using immunoSEQ multiplex PCR, the repertoire was profiled, and TCRdb retains in-frame clones only, with some absent. V, J and clone size derive from that table, while D and trimming were established from the DNA sequence. The sample yields tens of thousands of clones, about nine tenths seen once. V trimming: 6 bases; J trimming: 8 bases; junction bases outside the gene matches: 3. The CDR3 extends over 13 amino acids. The data are from a study of blood T cell repertoires in COVID-19. Across the study: PBMCs, B-cell-depleted T cells, or T cells were the source of the cDNA or gDNA that made up the material.

This sequence was found in a human donor in a cohort sampled during active COVID-19. V and J are TRBV12-3 or TRBV12-4 and TRBJ2-1; 11 positions match TRBD1. Sequencing was performed on peripheral blood. DNA for the CDR3: TGTGCCAGCAGACCGGGACAGGGGGATGAGCAGTTCTTC. This gives the protein CASRPGQGDEQFF.